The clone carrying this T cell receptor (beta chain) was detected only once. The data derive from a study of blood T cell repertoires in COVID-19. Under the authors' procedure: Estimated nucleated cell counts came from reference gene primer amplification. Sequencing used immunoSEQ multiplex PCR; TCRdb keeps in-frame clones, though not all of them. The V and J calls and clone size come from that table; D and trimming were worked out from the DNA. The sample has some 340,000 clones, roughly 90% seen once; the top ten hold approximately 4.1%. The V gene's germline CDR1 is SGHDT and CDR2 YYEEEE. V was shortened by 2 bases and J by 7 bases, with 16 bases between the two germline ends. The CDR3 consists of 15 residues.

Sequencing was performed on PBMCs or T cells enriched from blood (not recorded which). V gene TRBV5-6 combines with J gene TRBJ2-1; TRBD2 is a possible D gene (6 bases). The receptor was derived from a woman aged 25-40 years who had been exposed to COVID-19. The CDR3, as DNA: TGTGCCAGCAGCTTCGGAAGGACTAACTTGAATGAGCAGTTCTTC. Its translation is CASSFGRTNLNEQFF.